This TCR beta chain was found in a study of blood T cell repertoires in COVID-19. Study details: Whether acute or convalescent, the COVID-19 samples came from the United States, Italy and Spain.

The ends were cut back, 1 base at V and 0 bases at J, with 16 bases in the middle. The CDR3 has 17 residues. CDR1 and CDR2 (germline): MGHRA, YSYEKL. Only a few counts were recorded for this clone. Methods used by the authors: Amplification of reference gene primers was used by the study to estimate nucleated cell counts. The data were produced by immunoSEQ multiplex PCR, yet TCRdb's version contains in-frame clones alone and is incomplete. V and J calls and clone size follow that table, whereas D and trimming were derived from the DNA. The sample yields 150,000 to 200,000 clones, nearly 90% seen once.

The clonotype originates from a man aged 55 to 70 with active or convalescent COVID-19. The chain couples TRBV4-1 to TRBJ2-7, with a possible D match to TRBD2 (7 bases). The sequencing input was peripheral blood. DNA for the CDR3: TGCGCCAGCAGCCAAGCGCGAGGGCGGGGGCCCTCCTACGAGCAGTACTTC. Residues: CASSQARGRGPSYEQYF.